These 2 T cell receptor beta chains share one sample of origin, sequenced in a study of esophageal squamous cell carcinoma under preoperative chemotherapy. In TCRdb, the PCR reads were re-called with MiXCR into one record per CDR3 protein. The table includes 9,000 to 9,500 distinct CDR3 sequences, around 48% detected once. Indicated time point: after preoperative PTX-NDP chemotherapy. The specimen was obtained from a patient given preoperative chemotherapy. The receptors come from a human donor with esophageal squamous cell carcinoma. The donor label of this sample is uncertain.

Comment on this clonotype: One end of the junction is discordant with germline, which a read error may explain. The chain carries TRBV6-4 and TRBJ2-3, with 7 bases that match TRBD1. Germline V gene sequence: CDR1 MRHNA, CDR2 SNTAGT. This CDR3 has 13 amino acids. This chain's CDR3 is CARGEGAKDTQYF. The DNA for the CDR3 is TGTGCCAGGGGTGAGGGGGCCAAAGATACGCAGTACTTT.

V is TRBV6-1 and J is TRBJ2-5; D is perhaps TRBD1 (6 bases). V lost 7 bases and J lost 3, with 12 bases in between. There are 13 residues in the CDR3. Germline-derived CDR1 and CDR2 are MNHNS and SASEGT. DNA of the CDR3: TGTGCCAGCACTCACCGGGACAAAGAGACCCAGTACTTC. This codes for CASTHRDKETQYF.